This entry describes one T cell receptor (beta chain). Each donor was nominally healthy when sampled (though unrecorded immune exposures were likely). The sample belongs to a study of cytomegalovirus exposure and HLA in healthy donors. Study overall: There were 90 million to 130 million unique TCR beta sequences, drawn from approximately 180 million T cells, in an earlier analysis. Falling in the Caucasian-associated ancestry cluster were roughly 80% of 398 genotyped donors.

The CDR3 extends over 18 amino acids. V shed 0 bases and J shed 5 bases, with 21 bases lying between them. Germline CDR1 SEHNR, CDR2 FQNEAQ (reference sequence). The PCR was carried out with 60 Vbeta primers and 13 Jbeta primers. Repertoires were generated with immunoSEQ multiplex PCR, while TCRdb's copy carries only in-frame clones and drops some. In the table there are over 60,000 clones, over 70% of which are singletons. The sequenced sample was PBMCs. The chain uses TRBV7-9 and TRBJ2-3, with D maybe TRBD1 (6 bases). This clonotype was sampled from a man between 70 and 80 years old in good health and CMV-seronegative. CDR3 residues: CASSLAVAVLQGIDTQYF. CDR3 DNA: TGTGCCAGCAGCTTAGCAGTTGCAGTCCTACAGGGAATAGATACGCAGTATTTT.